These 9 T cell receptor beta chains originate from one sample sequenced in a study of graft-versus-host responses after intestinal transplantation. The repertoire was sequenced with immunoSEQ multiplex PCR; TCRdb's copy has only in-frame clones and lacks some. The sample has about 90,000 clones, 85% to 95% seen once; the top ten hold approximately 0.5%. The antigens of these receptors remain unknown. Here the sequenced sample was unstimulated CD8+ T cells sorted from spleen or lymph node cells, taken before intestinal transplant. The receptors here all came from a human donor who received an intestinal transplant.

The chain recombines TRBV9 with TRBJ2-1; 11 bases map to TRBD2. CDR3 length equals 13 residues. Germline CDR1 SGDLS, CDR2 YYNGEE. Germline trimming cut 7 bases from V and 8 bases from J; bases unmatched to any gene: 5. Written as DNA, the CDR3 is TGTGCCAGCGGTAGCGGGGGGGACCATGAGCAGTTCTTC. Protein product: CASGSGGDHEQFF.

The V call is TRBV11-2, the J call TRBJ1-1, with TRBD1 as a possible D gene (6 bases). V was cut by 6 bases and J by 9 bases, with 17 bases left in between. The CDR3 totals 13 residues. Per germline, CDR1 SGHAT and CDR2 FQNNGV. The CDR3 here is CASSSPLGQKAFF. The CDR3 DNA follows: TGTGCCAGCAGTAGCCCACTTGGACAGAAAGCTTTCTTT.

The genes are TRBV29-1 and TRBJ2-2, with D perhaps matching TRBD2 (6 bases). The CDR3 has 13 residues. The V end was cut by 5 bases, the J end by 4 bases, with 11 bases between. Germline V gives CDR1 SQVTM, CDR2 ANQGSEA. The CDR3 loop reads CSVLVEGTGELFF. In DNA, the CDR3 is TGCAGCGTTTTGGTGGAGGGCACCGGGGAGCTGTTTTTT.

This chain uses TRBV11-2 with TRBJ1-1; TRBD1 might be the D (5 bases). Germline values: CDR1 SGHAT, CDR2 FQNNGV. CDR3 length equals 14 residues. Trimming removed 5 bases at V and 4 bases at J, with 14 bases between. This chain's CDR3 is CASSAPGRRTEAFF. The CDR3 DNA reads TGTGCCAGCAGCGCCCCAGGGCGACGCACTGAAGCTTTCTTT.

Concerning this clone: This sample also contains other DNA sequences that code for the same CDR3. The chain joins TRBV19 to TRBJ1-1; unclear D gene. Trimming shortened V by 1 base and J by 5 bases, and 5 bases separated the two germline ends. The germline V gene has CDR1 LNHDA and CDR2 SQIVND (reference sequence). This CDR3 region has 12 residues. The CDR3 nucleotides read TGTGCCAGTAGTATAGGTTCGACTGAAGCTTTCTTT. Its protein product is CASSIGSTEAFF. Full variable domain (rest looked up from reference TRBV19 and TRBJ1-1): DGGITQSPKYLFRKEGQNVTLSCEQNLNHDAMYWYRQDPGQGLRLIYYSQIVNDFQKGDIAEGYSVSREKKESFPLTVTSAQKNPTAFYLCASSIGSTEAFFGQGTRLTVV.

The chain employs TRBV6-4 and TRBJ1-1; D possibly corresponds to TRBD1 (6 bases). Germline V CDR1 and CDR2: MRHNA, SNTAGT. The CDR3 contains 14 residues. V was trimmed by 7 bases and J by 1 base, leaving 13 bases between them. The CDR3 spells CASKGGGQNTEAFF. DNA of the CDR3: TGTGCCAGCAAGGGGGGGGGACAGAACACTGAAGCTTTCTTT.

The rearrangement joins TRBV10-1 to TRBJ1-4; D not resolved. CDR1 and CDR2 (germline): WNHNN, SYGVQD (reference sequence). Trimming pared 0 bases from V and 4 bases from J, leaving 9 bases between. CDR3 length equals 15 residues. CDR3 coding DNA: TGCGCCAGCAGTGAGTCCGCCGAGAGTAATGAAAAACTGTTTTTT. It encodes CASSESAESNEKLFF.

This sequence joins TRBV1 and TRBJ1-2; the table's D call TRBD1 went unverified against the DNA. TRBV1 is assigned pseudogene status. The CDR3 totals 20 residues. This CDR3 is CTSSQEVWDREWMVNYGYTF. The DNA of the CDR3 is TGCACCAGCAGCCAAGAAGTCTGGGACAGGGAGTGGATGGTTAACTATGGCTACACCTTC.

The J gene is TRBJ1-1, the V gene TRBV7-3, with 7 bases that match TRBD1. Per the germline V gene, CDR1 is SGHTA and CDR2 is FQGTGA. The CDR3 sequence is 17 residues long. Losses at the gene ends were 3 bases for V and 4 bases for J; bases not matched to a gene: 14. This CDR3 reads CASSLMTGWGDSTEAFF. The DNA for the CDR3 is TGTGCCAGCAGCTTGATGACAGGGTGGGGTGATAGCACTGAAGCTTTCTTT.